A single sample is the source of the 10 T cell receptor beta chains below, sequenced in a study of blood T cell repertoires in COVID-19. The data were produced by immunoSEQ multiplex PCR, yet TCRdb's version contains in-frame clones alone and is incomplete. The data show tens of thousands of clones, roughly three quarters seen once. The sample consisted of peripheral blood. These receptors all come from a human donor with active or convalescent COVID-19. The donor label of this sample is uncertain.

The chain recombines TRBV9 with TRBJ2-3, with D perhaps TRBD1 (7 bases). The CDR3 is made up of 15 amino acids. Germline-derived CDR1 and CDR2 are SGDLS and YYNGEE. V was trimmed by 4 bases and J by 3 bases, leaving 15 bases between them. The CDR3 nucleotides read TGTGCCAGCAGCCGCGGACCAGGGGGGACAGATACGCAGTATTTT. Protein product: CASSRGPGGTDTQYF.

The V and J genes are TRBV7-2 and TRBJ2-7, with D unresolved. Germline lookup yields CDR1 SGHTA and CDR2 FQGNSA. With 2 bases removed from V and 0 bases from J, the gap between germline ends came to 8 bases. The CDR3 length is 14 residues. The CDR3 protein is CASSLSPSSYEQYF. In nucleotides, the CDR3 is TGTGCCAGCAGCTTAAGTCCGAGCTCCTACGAGCAGTACTTC.

The chain combines TRBV7-3 with TRBJ1-1; 10 bases match TRBD1. There are 14 residues in the CDR3. J lost 3 bases, V lost 5 bases, and 3 bases had no gene match. CDR1 is SGHTA, CDR2 FQGTGA, per germline. The CDR3 nucleotides are TGTGCCAGCAGCCCCGGGACAGGGGACACTGAAGCTTTCTTT. Encoded protein: CASSPGTGDTEAFF.

This chain links TRBV3-1 (or the pseudogene TRBV3-2) with TRBJ2-2; the D gene is possibly TRBD2 (6 bases). CDR1 is LGHDT, CDR2 YNNKEL, per germline (reference sequence). The CDR3 has 17 amino acids. Trimming removed 0 bases at V and 4 bases at J, with 15 bases between. This CDR3 reads CASSQDGRGIPTGELFF. CDR3 nucleotide sequence: TGTGCCAGCAGCCAAGATGGGCGCGGGATTCCCACCGGGGAGCTGTTTTTT.

The chain combines TRBV19 with TRBJ2-5; TRBD1 matches 9 bases. From germline, CDR1 is LNHDA and CDR2 SQIVND (reference sequence). The CDR3 runs to 15 residues. J lost 4 bases, V lost 9 bases, and 12 bases had no gene match. The CDR3: CASKTRDRASETQYF. The CDR3 DNA sequence: TGTGCCAGCAAAACCCGGGACAGGGCTTCAGAGACCCAGTACTTC.

The chain has TRBV30 and TRBJ1-4; perhaps TRBD1 as D (5 bases). The CDR3 loop spans 15 amino acids. Looked up from germline, CDR1 is GTSNPN and CDR2 is SVGIG (reference sequence). V was cut by 1 base and J by 10 bases, with 19 bases left in between. The CDR3 here is CAWSGTAQIGGKLFF. For the CDR3, the DNA is TGTGCCTGGAGTGGTACCGCCCAGATCGGGGGAAAACTGTTTTTT. Using reference TRBV30 and TRBJ1-4 for the parts outside the CDR3, the full variable domain is SQTIHQWPATLVQPVGSPLSLECTVEGTSNPNLYWYRQAAGRGLQLLFYSVGIGQISSEVPQNLSASRPQDRQFILSSKKLLLSDSGFYLCAWSGTAQIGGKLFFGSGTQLSVL.

This clone turned up a few times. The rearrangement links TRBV18 to TRBJ1-2; 10 nucleotides match TRBD1. The germline V gene encodes CDR1 KGHSH and CDR2 LQKENI. There are 13 residues in the CDR3. The ends lost 3 bases at V and 9 bases at J; junction bases unmatched: 4. The CDR3 reads CASSPEGQGSYTF. For the CDR3, the DNA is TGTGCCAGCTCACCGGAGGGACAGGGGAGCTACACCTTC.

This clone occurred a few times. The CDR3 sequence is CASSLPRSSEAFF. DNA of the CDR3: TGTGCCAGCAGCTTGCCGCGGTCAAGTGAAGCTTTCTTT. This chain links TRBV7-8 with TRBJ1-1; D remains ambiguous. Trimming left V 3 bases short and J 7 bases short, with 12 bases between. The CDR3 extends over 13 amino acids. Germline V gives CDR1 SGHVS, CDR2 FQNEAQ.

The chain recombines TRBV5-1 with TRBJ2-1, with 13 positions matching TRBD2. Germline V CDR1 and CDR2: SGHRS, YFSETQ. The CDR3 covers 15 residues. Unmatched junction bases numbered 4, after V lost 3 bases and J lost 7 bases. The chain's CDR3 is CASSYGLAGANEQFF. CDR3 in DNA: TGCGCCAGCAGCTACGGACTAGCGGGGGCTAATGAGCAGTTCTTC.

The chain carries TRBV3-1 (or the pseudogene TRBV3-2) and TRBJ2-1; TRBD2 is a possible D gene (6 bases). CDR3 length equals 14 residues. The germline V gene encodes CDR1 LGHDT and CDR2 YNNKEL (reference sequence). Between the trimmed V and J ends, which lost 2 bases and 9 bases, there was a span of 14 bases. The CDR3 DNA reads TGTGCCAGCAGCCAACAGACTAGTAGGAGTGAGCAGTTCTTC. Translation: CASSQQTSRSEQFF.